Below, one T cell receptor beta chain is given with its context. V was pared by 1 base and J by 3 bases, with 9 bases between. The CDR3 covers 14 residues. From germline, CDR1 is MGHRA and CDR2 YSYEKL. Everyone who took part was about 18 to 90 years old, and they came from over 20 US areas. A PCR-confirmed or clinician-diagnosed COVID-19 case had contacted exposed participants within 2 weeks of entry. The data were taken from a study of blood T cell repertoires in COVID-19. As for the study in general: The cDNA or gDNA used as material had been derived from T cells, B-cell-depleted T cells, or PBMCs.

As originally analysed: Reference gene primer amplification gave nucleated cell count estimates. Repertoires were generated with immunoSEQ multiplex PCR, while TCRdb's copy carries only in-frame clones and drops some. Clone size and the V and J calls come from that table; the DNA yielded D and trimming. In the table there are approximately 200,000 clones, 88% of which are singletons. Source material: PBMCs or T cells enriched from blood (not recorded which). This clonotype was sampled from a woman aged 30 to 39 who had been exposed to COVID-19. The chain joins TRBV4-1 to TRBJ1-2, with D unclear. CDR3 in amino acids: CASSQGEGDYGYTF. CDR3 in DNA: TGCGCCAGCAGCCAAGGGGAGGGAGACTATGGCTACACCTTC.